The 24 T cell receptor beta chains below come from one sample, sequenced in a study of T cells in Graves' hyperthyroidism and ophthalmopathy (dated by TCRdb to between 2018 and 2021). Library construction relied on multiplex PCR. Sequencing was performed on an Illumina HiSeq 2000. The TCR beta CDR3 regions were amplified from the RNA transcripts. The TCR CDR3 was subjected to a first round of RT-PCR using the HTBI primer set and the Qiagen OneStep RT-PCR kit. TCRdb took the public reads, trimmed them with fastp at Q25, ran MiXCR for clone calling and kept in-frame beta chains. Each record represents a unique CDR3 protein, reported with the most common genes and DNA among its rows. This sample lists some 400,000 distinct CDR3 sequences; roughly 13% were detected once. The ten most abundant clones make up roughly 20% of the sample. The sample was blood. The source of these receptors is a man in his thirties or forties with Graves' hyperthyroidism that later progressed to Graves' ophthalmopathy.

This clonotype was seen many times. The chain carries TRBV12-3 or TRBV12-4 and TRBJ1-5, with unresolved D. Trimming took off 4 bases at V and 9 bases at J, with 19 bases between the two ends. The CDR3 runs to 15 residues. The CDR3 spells CASSYTRRSRSPQHF. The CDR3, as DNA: TGTGCCAGCAGTTACACCCGACGGTCCAGGTCGCCCCAGCATTTT.

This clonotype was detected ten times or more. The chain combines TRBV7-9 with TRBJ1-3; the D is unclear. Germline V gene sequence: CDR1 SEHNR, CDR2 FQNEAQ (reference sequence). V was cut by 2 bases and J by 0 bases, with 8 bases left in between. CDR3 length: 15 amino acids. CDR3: CASSLLVSSGNTIYF. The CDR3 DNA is TGTGCCAGCAGCTTACTGGTCAGCTCTGGAAACACCATATATTTT.

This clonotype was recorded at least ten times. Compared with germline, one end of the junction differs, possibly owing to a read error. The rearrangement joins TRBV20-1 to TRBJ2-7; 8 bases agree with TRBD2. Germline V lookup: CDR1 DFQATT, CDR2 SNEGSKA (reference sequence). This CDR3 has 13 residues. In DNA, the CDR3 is TGCAGTGCGAGAGGGACTAGAGACTACGAGCAGTACTTC. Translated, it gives CSARGTRDYEQYF.

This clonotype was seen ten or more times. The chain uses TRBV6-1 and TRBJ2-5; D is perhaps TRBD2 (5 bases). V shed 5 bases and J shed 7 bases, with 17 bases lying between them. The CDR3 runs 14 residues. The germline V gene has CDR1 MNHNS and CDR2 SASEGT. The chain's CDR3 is CASSISPKEGTQYF. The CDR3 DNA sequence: TGTGCCAGCAGTATATCTCCCAAAGAGGGGACCCAGTACTTC.

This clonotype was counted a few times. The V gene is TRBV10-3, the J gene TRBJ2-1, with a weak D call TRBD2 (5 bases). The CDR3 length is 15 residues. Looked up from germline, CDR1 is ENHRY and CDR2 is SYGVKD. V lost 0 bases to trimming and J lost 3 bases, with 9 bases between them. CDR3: CAISESGEGYNEQFF. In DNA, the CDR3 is TGTGCCATCAGTGAGTCAGGAGAGGGCTACAATGAGCAGTTCTTC.

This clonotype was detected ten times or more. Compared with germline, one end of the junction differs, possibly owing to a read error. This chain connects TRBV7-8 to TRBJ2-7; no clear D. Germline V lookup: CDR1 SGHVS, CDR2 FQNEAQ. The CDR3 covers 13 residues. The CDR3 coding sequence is TGTGCCAGCAGTTTAGGGCAGGACTACGAGCAGTACTTC. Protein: CASSLGQDYEQYF.

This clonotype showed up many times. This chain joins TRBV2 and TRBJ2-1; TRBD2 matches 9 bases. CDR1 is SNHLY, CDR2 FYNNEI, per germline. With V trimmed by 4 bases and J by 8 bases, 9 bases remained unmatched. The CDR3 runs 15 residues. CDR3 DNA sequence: TGTGCCAGCAGTGCGGCTAGCGGGATGAGGGATGAGCAGTTCTTC. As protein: CASSAASGMRDEQFF.

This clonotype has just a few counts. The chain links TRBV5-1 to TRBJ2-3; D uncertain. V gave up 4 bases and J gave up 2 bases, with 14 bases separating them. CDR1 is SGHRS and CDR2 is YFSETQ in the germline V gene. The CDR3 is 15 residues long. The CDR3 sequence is CASSPASRDTDTQYF. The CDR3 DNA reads TGCGCCAGCAGCCCCGCGTCAAGAGACACAGATACGCAGTATTTT.

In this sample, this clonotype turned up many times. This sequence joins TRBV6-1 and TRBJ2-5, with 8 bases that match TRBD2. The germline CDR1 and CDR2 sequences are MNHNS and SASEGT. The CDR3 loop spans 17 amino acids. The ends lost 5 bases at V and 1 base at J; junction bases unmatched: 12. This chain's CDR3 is CASSYGGGLLTQETQYF. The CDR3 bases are TGTGCCAGCAGTTATGGCGGGGGGCTGTTGACCCAAGAGACCCAGTACTTC.

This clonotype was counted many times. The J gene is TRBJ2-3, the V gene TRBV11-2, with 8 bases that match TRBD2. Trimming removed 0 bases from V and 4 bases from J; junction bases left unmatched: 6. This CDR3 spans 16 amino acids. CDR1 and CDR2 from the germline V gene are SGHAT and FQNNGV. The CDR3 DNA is TGTGCCAGCAGCTTAGATCTTGGCGGGGGGCCAGATACGCAGTATTTT. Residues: CASSLDLGGGPDTQYF.

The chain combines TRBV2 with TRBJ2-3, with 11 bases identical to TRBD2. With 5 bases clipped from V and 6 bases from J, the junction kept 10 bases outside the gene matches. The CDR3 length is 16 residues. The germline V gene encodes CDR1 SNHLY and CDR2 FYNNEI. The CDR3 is CASSPGTSGPTDTQYF. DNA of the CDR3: TGTGCCAGCAGTCCGGGGACTAGCGGACCCACGGATACGCAGTATTTT.

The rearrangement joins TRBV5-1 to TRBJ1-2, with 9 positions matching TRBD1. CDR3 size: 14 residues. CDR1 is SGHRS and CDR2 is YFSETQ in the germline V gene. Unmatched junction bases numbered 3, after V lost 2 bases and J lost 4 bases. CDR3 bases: TGCGCCAGCAGCTTCGACAGGGGGATCTATGGCTACACCTTC. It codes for CASSFDRGIYGYTF. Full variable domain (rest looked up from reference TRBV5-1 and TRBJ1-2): KAGVTQTPRYLIKTRGQQVTLSCSPISGHRSVSWYQQTPGQGLQFLFEYFSETQRNKGNFPGRFSGRQFSNSRSEMNVSTLELGDSALYLCASSFDRGIYGYTFGSGTRLTVV.

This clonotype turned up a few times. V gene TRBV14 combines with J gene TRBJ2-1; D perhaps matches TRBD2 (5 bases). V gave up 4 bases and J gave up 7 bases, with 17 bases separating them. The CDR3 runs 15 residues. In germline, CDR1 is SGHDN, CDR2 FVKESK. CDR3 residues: CASSRAAGPGNEQFF. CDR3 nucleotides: TGTGCCAGCAGCCGGGCTGCGGGCCCGGGAAATGAGCAGTTCTTC.

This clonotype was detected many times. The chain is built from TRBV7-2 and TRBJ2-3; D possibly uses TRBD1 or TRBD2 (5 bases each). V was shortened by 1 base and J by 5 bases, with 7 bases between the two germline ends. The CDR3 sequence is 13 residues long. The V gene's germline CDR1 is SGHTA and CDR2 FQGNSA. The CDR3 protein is CASSLERGDTQYF. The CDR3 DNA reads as TGTGCCAGCAGCTTAGAGAGGGGAGATACGCAGTATTTT.

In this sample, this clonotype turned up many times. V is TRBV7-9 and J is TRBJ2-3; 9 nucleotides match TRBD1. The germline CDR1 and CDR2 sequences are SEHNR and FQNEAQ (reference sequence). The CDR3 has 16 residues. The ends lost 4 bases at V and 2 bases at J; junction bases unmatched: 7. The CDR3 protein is CASSSRGTGLTDTQYF. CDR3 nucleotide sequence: TGTGCCAGCAGCTCTAGGGGGACAGGGCTCACAGATACGCAGTATTTT.

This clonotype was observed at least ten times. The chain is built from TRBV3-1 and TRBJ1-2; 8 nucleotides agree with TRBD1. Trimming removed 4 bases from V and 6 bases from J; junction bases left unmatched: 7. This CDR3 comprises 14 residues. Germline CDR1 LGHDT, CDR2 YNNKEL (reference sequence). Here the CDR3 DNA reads TGTGCCAGCAGCCTTCTCCAGGGGGCAAATGGCTACACCTTC. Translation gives CASSLLQGANGYTF. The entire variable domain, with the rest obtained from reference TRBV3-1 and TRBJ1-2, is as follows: DTAVSQTPKYLVTQMGNDKSIKCEQNLGHDTMYWYKQDSKKFLKIMFSYNNKELIINETVPNRFSPKSPDKAHLNLHINSLELGDSAVYFCASSLLQGANGYTFGSGTRLTVV.

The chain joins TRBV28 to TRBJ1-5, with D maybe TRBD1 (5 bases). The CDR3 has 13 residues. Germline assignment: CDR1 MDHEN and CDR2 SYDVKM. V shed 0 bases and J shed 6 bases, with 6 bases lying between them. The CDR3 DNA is TGTGCCAGCAGTTTATGGGGGGTTCAGCCCCAGCATTTT. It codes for CASSLWGVQPQHF. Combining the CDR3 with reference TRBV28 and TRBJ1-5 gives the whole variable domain DVKVTQSSRYLVKRTGEKVFLECVQDMDHENMFWYRQDPGLGLRLIYFSYDVKMKEKGDIPEGYSVSREKKERFSLILESASTNQTSMYLCASSLWGVQPQHFGDGTRLSIL.

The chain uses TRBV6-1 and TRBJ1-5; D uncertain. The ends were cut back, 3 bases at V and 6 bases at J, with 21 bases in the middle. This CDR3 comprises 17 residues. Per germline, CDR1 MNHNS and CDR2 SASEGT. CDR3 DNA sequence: TGTGCCAGCAGTGATCCCACGGGTGCTCTAAACCGTCAGCCCCAGCATTTT. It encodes CASSDPTGALNRQPQHF.

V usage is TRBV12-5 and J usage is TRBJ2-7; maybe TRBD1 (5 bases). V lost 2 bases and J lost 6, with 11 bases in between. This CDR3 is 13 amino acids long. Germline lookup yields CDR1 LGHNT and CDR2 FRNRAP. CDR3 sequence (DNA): TGTGCTAGTGGTTTGCATGAAGGGGTCGAGCAGTACTTC. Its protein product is CASGLHEGVEQYF.

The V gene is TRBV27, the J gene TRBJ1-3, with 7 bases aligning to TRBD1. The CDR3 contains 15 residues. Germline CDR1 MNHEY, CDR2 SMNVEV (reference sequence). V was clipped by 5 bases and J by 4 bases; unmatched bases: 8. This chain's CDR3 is CASSEMQGGGNTIYF. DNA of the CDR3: TGTGCCAGCAGTGAGATGCAGGGGGGAGGAAACACCATATATTTT.

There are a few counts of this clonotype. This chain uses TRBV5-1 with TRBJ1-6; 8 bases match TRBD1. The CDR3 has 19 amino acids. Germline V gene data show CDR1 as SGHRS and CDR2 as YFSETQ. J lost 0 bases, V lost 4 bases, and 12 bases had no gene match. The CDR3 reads CASSVRQGRTGSYNSPLHF. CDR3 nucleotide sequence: TGCGCCAGCAGCGTACGACAGGGGCGAACCGGCTCCTATAATTCACCCCTCCACTTT. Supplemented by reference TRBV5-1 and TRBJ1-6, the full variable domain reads KAGVTQTPRYLIKTRGQQVTLSCSPISGHRSVSWYQQTPGQGLQFLFEYFSETQRNKGNFPGRFSGRQFSNSRSEMNVSTLELGDSALYLCASSVRQGRTGSYNSPLHFGNGTRLTVT.

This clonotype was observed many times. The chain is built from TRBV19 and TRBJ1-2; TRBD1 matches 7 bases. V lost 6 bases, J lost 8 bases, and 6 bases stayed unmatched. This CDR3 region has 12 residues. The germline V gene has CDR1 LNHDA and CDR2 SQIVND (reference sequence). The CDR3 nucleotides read TGTGCCAGTAGACGACGGGACAGAGGCTACACCTTC. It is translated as CASRRRDRGYTF. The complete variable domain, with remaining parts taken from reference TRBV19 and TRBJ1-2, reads DGGITQSPKYLFRKEGQNVTLSCEQNLNHDAMYWYRQDPGQGLRLIYYSQIVNDFQKGDIAEGYSVSREKKESFPLTVTSAQKNPTAFYLCASRRRDRGYTFGSGTRLTVV.

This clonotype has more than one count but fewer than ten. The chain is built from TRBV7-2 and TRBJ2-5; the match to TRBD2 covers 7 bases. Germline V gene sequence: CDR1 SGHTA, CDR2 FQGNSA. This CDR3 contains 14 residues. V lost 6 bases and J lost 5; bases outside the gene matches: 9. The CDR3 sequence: CASRPWGGGETQYF. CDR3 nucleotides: TGTGCCAGCAGACCTTGGGGGGGAGGGGAGACCCAGTACTTC. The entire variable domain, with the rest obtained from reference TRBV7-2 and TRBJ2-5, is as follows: GAGVSQSPSNKVTEKGKDVELRCDPISGHTALYWYRQSLGQGLEFLIYFQGNSAPDKSGLPSDRFSAERTGGSVSTLTIQRTQQEDSAVYLCASRPWGGGETQYFGPGTRLLVL.

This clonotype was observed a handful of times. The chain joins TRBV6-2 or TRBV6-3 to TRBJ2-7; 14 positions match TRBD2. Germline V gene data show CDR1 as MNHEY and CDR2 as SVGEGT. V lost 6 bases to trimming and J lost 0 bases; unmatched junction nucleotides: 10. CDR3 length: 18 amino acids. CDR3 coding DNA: TGTGCCAGCAGCCCCTCTCCGGGACTAGCGGGGGACTCCTACGAGCAGTACTTC. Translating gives CASSPSPGLAGDSYEQYF.